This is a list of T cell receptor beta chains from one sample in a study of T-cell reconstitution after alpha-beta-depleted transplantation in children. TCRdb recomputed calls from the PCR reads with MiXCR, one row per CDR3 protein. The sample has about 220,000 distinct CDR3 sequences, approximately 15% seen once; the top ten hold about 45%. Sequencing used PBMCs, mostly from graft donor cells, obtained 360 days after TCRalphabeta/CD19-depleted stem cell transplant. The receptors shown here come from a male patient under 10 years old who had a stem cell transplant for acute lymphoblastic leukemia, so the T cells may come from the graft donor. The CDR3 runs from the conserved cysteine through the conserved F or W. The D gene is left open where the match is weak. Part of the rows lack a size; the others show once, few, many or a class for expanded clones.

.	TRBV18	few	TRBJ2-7	TGTGCCAGCTCACCACCGTCGAGGGGTTCCTACGAGCAGTACTTC	CASSPPSRGSYEQYF
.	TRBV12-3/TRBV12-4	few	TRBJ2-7	TGTGCCAGCAGGCCACTGTCCCCATCCTACGAGCAGTACTTC	CASRPLSPSYEQYF
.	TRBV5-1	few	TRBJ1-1	TGCGCCAGCAGCTTTCGGTTGAACACTGAAGCTTTCTTT	CASSFRLNTEAFF
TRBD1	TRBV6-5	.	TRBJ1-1	TGTGCCAGCAGTTACTCGGGACAGGGCAAGGGAGGCACTGAAGCTTTCTTT	CASSYSGQGKGGTEAFF
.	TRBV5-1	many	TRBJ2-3	TGCGCCAGCAGCTTGGAAGCCCGCACAGATACGCAGTATTTT	CASSLEARTDTQYF
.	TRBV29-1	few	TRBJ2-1	TGCAGCGTTGAAGATGGGGGATACAATGAGCAGTTCTTC	CSVEDGGYNEQFF
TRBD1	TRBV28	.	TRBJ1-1	TGTGCCAGCAGTTTGTGGCAGGGGGCTGGGGACACTGAAGCTTTCTTT	CASSLWQGAGDTEAFF
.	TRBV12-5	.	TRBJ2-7	TGTGCTAGTGGTTTGAGTCGGGACCCAAGCCCCTACGAGCAGTACTTC	CASGLSRDPSPYEQYF
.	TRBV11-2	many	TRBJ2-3	TGTGCCAGCAGCCCCCATCTAGCCCGGACGAGAGATACGCAGTATTTT	CASSPHLARTRDTQYF
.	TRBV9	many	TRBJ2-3	TGTGCCAGCAGCGTAGGATCTGGGTCATGGGGAGATACGCAGTATTTT	CASSVGSGSWGDTQYF
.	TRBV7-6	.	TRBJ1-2	TGTGCCAGCAGCTTAATGGACGGTGGCTACACCTTC	CASSLMDGGYTF
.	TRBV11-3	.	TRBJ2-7	TGTGCCAGCAGCGAAAGAGGCTACGATTCCTACGAGCAGTACTTC	CASSERGYDSYEQYF
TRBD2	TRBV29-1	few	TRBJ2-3	TGCAGCGTTGAACTCCGGGGGGGTAGCGCAGATACGCAGTATTTT	CSVELRGGSADTQYF
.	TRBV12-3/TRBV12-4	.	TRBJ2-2	TGTGCCAGCAGTTTATTGGGGGCAGACACCGGGGAGCTGTTTTTT	CASSLLGADTGELFF
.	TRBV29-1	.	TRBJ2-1	TGCAGCGTTGTTGGGGCCCCTCGGAATGAGCAGTTCTTC	CSVVGAPRNEQFF
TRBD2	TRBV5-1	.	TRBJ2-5	TGCGCCAGCAGCAGTAAGCGGGGGGGCCCCGTTGAGACCCAGTACTTC	CASSSKRGGPVETQYF
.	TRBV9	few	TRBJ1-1	TGTGCCAGCAGCCCGGGGGGGGATGACACTGAAGCTTTCTTT	CASSPGGDDTEAFF
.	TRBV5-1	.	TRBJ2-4	TGCGCCAGCAGCCCTTTGAGCTCGTACCAAAACATTCAGTACTTC	CASSPLSSYQNIQYF
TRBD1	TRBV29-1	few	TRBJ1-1	TGCAGCGTTTGCAGGGGGGGGAACACTGAAGCTTTCTTT	CSVCRGGNTEAFF
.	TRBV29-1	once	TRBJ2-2	TGCAGCGTTGTTGGGGACCCAGCGAACACCGGGGAGCTGTTTTTT	CSVVGDPANTGELFF
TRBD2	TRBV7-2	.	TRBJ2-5	TGTGCCAGCAGCCCGATGCTGACTAGCGGGGCTGGGACCCAGTACTTC	CASSPMLTSGAGTQYF
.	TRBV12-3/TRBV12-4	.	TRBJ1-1	TGTGCCAACAGAGGCACAGGCGGGGGGAACACTGAAGCTTTCTTT	CANRGTGGGNTEAFF